This T cell receptor (beta chain) derives from a study of cytomegalovirus exposure and HLA in healthy donors (dated by TCRdb to the late 2010s). Some background on the complete study: In an earlier analysis of approximately 640 of the donors, approximately 260 Gb of sequence data and 100 million or so unique TCR beta sequences from some 170 million T cells were reported. Roughly 300 gigabases of sequencing data and approximately 85 million unique TCR sequences were included in an early release covering several hundred HLA-typed donors. Of the approximately 400 genotyped donors, 65% to 90% fell in the genetic ancestry cluster associated with self-reported Caucasian donors. The study aimed to test whether cataloging public T cell receptors could reveal signatures of past pathogen exposure. The study used immunosequencing to profile the T cell repertoires of hundreds of subjects and linked those repertoires to cytomegalovirus serostatus. A separate validation cohort of 90 to 150 different subjects was used in addition to the 666-subject first cohort. To predict cytomegalovirus infection status, the study brought together high-throughput TCR immunosequencing, statistical association of individual TCRs with disease status, and machine learning. A later analysis re-examined previously published TCR beta repertoires from 610 or so donors and added high-resolution HLA genotyping to investigate patterns of TCR occurrence. Rather than using new phenotypic data, the later analysis identified candidate immune exposures from TCR beta sequences and from how often those sequences occurred across donors. An earlier analysis of 587 of the donors applied high-throughput TCR beta sequencing to assess whether each TCR beta V gene segment acted as functional or pseudogenic. Alongside the repertoire data, information on donor age, sex, ethnicity and CMV serostatus was compiled. A later genetic analysis used genome-wide SNP genotypes for 398 of the 666 donors, treating that subset as a discovery cohort. Every repertoire in the discovery cohort had been generated on one and the same sequencing platform. HLA typing covered class I and class II loci at four-digit resolution. Typing coverage varied by locus: roughly 629-640 donors for A, B, C, DRB1 and DQB1; more than 500 for DQA1; over 600 for DPA1; approximately 470 for DPB1. About five DR-DQ haplotypes were treated as single units for association and clustering because of strong linkage in the cohort. On average, approximately 250,000 unique TCR beta nucleotide sequences were sequenced per donor among some 430 genotyped donors of the cohort, with around 19% of those sequences being non-productive.

The method behind the library was the immunoSEQ multiplex PCR assay. For the multiplex PCR, a mixture combining 60 forward primers for TCR Vbeta segments and 13 reverse primers for TCR Jbeta segments was used. The CDR3 region of rearranged TCR beta genes was amplified from genomic DNA by a multiplex PCR assay. Amplified TCR beta libraries were sequenced as 87-base-pair reads on the Illumina HiSeq System. The paper's data handling went like this. A later analysis tallied about 77 million unique TCR beta chains across the 700 or so repertoires, and some 12 million of those chains were shared by two or more donors. To remove PCR and sequencing errors, raw reads were error-corrected and collapsed into unique sequences using a nearest-neighbor algorithm that merged closely related sequences. Alignment of CDR3 sequences to IMGT reference sequences was used to assign V, D and J gene segments. For a sequence to be retained, at least a six-nucleotide match to both a V gene segment and a J gene segment was required. Rearrangements were called productive when the CDR3 lacked stop codons and stayed in frame with V and J; all others were non-productive. Following IMGT convention, CDR3 was defined as the stretch from the second conserved V-encoded cysteine up to the conserved J-encoded phenylalanine. The earlier analysis of about 640 of the donors excluded any sequence lacking an unambiguous match to a single V gene segment. In an earlier analysis of 587 of the donors, a V segment was called functional when productive rearrangements were above 56.7%, and segregating when the standard deviation between donors exceeded 5%. A statistical classification framework was built for diagnosing cytomegalovirus status from the catalog of TCR beta chain sequences. In a later analysis, V and J genes were assigned by comparing TCR nucleotide sequences against IMGT/GENE-DB human TR gene sequences. The TCRdist pipeline was used in a later analysis to assign CDR3 sequences and most-parsimonious VDJ recombination scenarios. In a later analysis, every TCR beta chain was defined by the combination of its CDR3 amino acid sequence and its V-gene family, and reads without a unique V-gene family were dropped. As a way to deal with suspected cross-contamination and a sequencing artifact, a later analysis dropped under 600 nucleotide sequences that were highly shared and had low generation probability. For each public chain, a later analysis derived a clonal expansion index from normalized ranks of inferred template counts within each repertoire. A later analysis computed generation probabilities with a VDJ recombination model fitted to out-of-frame rearrangements, and checked the results against IGoR. In a later analysis, hypergeometric tests were used to score TCR-TCR, TCR-HLA and TCR-CMV co-occurrence, with a repertoire-size bias correction applied to TCR pairs. False discovery rates were estimated in a later analysis by permuting HLA or CMV assignments 20 times. A later analysis grouped co-occurring TCRs with DBSCAN, adding TCRdist sequence similarity when clustering within HLA-allele-positive subsets. Repertoires with fewer than 30,000 or more than 120,000 public chains were left out of co-occurrence clustering, as were five repertoires with anomalous nucleotide sharing. Sourced from immuneACCESS, this table was stored by TCRdb with only in-frame sequences that have V and J called. A share of the clones is absent; for the studies checked, an unresolved V gene accounts for under half, and the remainder has no known explanation. V, J and clone size derive from that table, while D and trimming were established from the DNA sequence. This sample lists around 170,000 clones; over 80% were detected once. Clones ranked in the top ten supply 6.3% of the sample.

The cohort was made up of approximately 700 healthy bone marrow donors. At the time of sampling, all cohort members were nominally healthy, though unrecorded immune exposures were likely present. The donor was CMV seropositive and belonged to the group of 250 to 300 seropositive cohort members. A peripheral blood sample was collected from each donor, and TCR beta sequencing was performed on peripheral blood mononuclear cells. The Qiagen DNeasy Blood Extraction Kit was used to extract genomic DNA from the blood cell samples. What the authors observed across the whole study: The study gave a list of more than 150 TCR beta chains associated with cytomegalovirus. According to a later analysis, TCR association rates differed among HLA loci, with DRB1 alleles showing the most associated TCRs and HLA-C alleles showing the fewest. An earlier analysis of around 600 of the donors showed that most TCR beta V segments appeared in productive rearrangements either about 87% or about 30% of the time, which broadly matched IMGT annotations. Linkage disequilibrium might explain the correlated functional status among segregating V segments, but an unknown experimental factor could not be excluded. Across donors, most TCR sequences were observed very rarely, whereas some public TCRs were present in many individuals. In a later analysis, HLA-associated TCR beta chains were found to be more clonally expanded and to have lower generation probabilities than equally common non-associated chains. A few of the identified cytomegalovirus-associated TCR beta chains were confirmed in vitro to be specific for cytomegalovirus antigens. A later analysis associated about 17,000 TCR beta sequences with specific HLA alleles at a false discovery rate of 0.05. This cohort had only TCR beta chains sequenced, and the lack of alpha or paired-chain data limited which features could be detected. When HLA alleles, especially DR and DQ, strongly co-occurred, attributing TCR associations to individual alleles was difficult. According to a later analysis, parvovirus B19, influenza, CMV and Epstein-Barr virus appeared linked to several top co-occurrence clusters. It was suggested by the authors that the approach could potentially be generalized to other disease states and immunological phenotypes. The only immune exposure information available for the cohort was CMV serostatus. The classifier was reported to diagnose cytomegalovirus status with high specificity and sensitivity in both the original and validation cohorts. The 87-base-pair reads could not distinguish some IMGT-functional V segments, including TRBV6-2 and TRBV6-3, so those segments were excluded. Because counts were too low, about 18 rarely observed V segments, including chromosome 9 orphons, were excluded from the earlier analysis of fewer than 650 of the donors. A further reported finding was that TCR beta sequences accurately predicted the HLA-A and HLA-B alleles for most subjects in the first cohort. Compared with the roughly 700-donor mean, donors in an Asian-associated ancestry cluster had fewer N-insertions in productive TCRs, according to a later genetic analysis. HLA typing was unavailable for some donors at each locus, so association tests used only the typed subset. V-gene and J-gene trimming of TCR beta chains was associated with a missense DCLRE1C variant in a later genetic analysis, and the association was replicated in an independent cohort. A cluster of highly shared sequence variants was judged likely to represent a technical artifact of the sequencing pipeline. Roughly uniform sequencing depth across donors was assumed in presence/absence analyses, although this assumption may not hold. Most CMV-associated TCR beta chains appeared to be HLA-restricted in a later analysis, and the HLA associations seemed to be driven largely by CMV exposure.

The germline V end is reduced by 3 bases and the J end by 2 bases; junction bases left unmatched: 3. The CDR3 measures 16 amino acids from cysteine to phenylalanine. The DNA shown is the 48-base CDR3, in frame from base 1. In the germline V gene, CDR1 corresponds to LGHNT and CDR2 to FRNRAP. In regard to this clone: Its antigen is not yet known. One base away there is no much larger clone; base qualities are not given.

The V and J segments used are TRBV12-5 and TRBJ1-3; the junction holds 11 bases that match TRBD1. This clonotype originated in a man aged 40-55 years in good health and CMV-seropositive. Material: PBMCs. CDR3 sequence: CASGFGQGAAGNTIYF. The nucleotides are TGTGCTAGTGGTTTCGGACAGGGGGCGGCTGGAAACACCATATATTTT.